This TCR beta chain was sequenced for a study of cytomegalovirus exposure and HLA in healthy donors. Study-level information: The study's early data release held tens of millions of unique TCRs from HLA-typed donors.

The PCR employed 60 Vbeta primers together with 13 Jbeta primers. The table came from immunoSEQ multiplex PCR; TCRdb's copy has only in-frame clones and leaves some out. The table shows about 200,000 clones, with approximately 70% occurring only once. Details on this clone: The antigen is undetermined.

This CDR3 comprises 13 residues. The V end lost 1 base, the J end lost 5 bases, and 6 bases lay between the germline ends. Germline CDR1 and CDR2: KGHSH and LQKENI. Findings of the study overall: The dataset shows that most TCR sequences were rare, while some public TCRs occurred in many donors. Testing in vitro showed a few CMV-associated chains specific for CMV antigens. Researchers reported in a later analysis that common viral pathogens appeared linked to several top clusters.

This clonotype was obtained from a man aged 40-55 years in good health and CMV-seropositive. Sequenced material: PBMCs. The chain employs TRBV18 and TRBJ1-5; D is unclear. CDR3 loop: CASSPLGDQPQHF. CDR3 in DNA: TGTGCCAGCTCACCACTCGGAGATCAGCCCCAGCATTTT. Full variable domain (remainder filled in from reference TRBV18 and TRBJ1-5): NAGVMQNPRHLVRRRGQEARLRCSPMKGHSHVYWYRQLPEEGLKFMVYLQKENIIDESGMPKERFSAEFPKEGPSILRIQQVVRGDSAAYFCASSPLGDQPQHFGDGTRLSIL.